This TCR beta chain appears in the sequencing data of a study of T-cell reconstitution after alpha-beta-depleted transplantation in children. Study-level points and caveats: Newly produced T cells mostly accounted for T-cell counts and diversity one year post-transplant.

Molecular barcoding with unique molecular identifiers was used for the TCRbeta library. TCRdb used MiXCR to reprocess the PCR reads, holding one entry per CDR3 protein. Of 530,000 or so distinct CDR3 sequences in the sample, roughly 27% were seen once. To note about this clonotype: The antigen remains undetermined.

Germline V CDR1 and CDR2: SGHRS, YFSETQ. The germline V and J ends were trimmed by 4 bases and 1 base, with 14 bases remaining between them. CDR3 length: 15 amino acids. The V and J genes are TRBV5-1 and TRBJ2-5, with D possibly being TRBD1 (6 bases). The sequencing here drew on PBMCs, taken before TCRalphabeta/CD19-depleted stem cell transplant. This TCR derives from a boy younger than two with Wiskott-Aldrich syndrome, due to receive a stem cell transplant. The CDR3 sequence is CASSGGTGLQETQYF. The CDR3, as DNA: TGCGCCAGCAGCGGAGGTACAGGGCTCCAAGAGACCCAGTACTTC.